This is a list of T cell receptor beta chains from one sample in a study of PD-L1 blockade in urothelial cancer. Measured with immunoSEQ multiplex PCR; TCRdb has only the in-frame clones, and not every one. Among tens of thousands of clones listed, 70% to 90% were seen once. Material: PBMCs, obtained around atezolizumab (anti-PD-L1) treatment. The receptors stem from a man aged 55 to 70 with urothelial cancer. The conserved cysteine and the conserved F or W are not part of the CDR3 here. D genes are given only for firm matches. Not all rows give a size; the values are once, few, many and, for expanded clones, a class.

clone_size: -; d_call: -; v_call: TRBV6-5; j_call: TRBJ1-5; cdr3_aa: ASSVGGEPQH
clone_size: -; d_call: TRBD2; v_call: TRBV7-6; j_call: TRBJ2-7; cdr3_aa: ASSPRLARFYEQY
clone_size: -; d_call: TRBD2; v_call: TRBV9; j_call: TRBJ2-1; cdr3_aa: ASSVERSSGGRYNEQF
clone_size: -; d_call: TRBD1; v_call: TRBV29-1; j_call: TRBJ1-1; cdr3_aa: SAKNRGNTEAF
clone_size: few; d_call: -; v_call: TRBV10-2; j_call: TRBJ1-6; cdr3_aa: ASSVGSSGSPLH
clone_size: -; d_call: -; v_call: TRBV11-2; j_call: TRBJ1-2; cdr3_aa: ASSLVSFNYGYT
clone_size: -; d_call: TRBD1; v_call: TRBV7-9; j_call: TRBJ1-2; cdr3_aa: ASSLGAKTGGGRPYGYT
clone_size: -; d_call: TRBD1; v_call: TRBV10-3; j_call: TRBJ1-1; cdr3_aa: AIRTHPTGGNTEAF
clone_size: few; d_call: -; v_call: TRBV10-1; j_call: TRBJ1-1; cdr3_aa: ASSESAGKAF
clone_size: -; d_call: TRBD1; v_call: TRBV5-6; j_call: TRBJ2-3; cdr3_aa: ASSLNGQGLTDTQY
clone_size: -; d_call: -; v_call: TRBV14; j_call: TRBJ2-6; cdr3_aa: ASSHFSRVAGANVLT
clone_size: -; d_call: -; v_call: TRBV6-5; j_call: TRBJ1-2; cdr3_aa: ASSSPGTSNYGYT
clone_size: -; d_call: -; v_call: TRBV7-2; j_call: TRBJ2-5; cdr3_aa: ASSLQMGGGAETQY
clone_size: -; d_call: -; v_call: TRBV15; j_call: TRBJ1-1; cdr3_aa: ATSRQGGTEAF
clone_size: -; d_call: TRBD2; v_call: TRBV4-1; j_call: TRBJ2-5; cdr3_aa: ASSQGLARETQY
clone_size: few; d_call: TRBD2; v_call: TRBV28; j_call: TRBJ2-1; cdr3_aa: ASSPQTSGGPSYNEQF
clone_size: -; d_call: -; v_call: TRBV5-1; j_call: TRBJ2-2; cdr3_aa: ASSLVAGVANTGELF
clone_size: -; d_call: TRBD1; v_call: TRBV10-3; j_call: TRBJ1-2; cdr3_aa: AISAGTGHGYT
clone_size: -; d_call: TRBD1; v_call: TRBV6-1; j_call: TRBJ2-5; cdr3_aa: ASSEWGQQETQY
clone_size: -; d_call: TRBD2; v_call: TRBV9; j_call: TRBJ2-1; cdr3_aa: ASSPQRGASGGSSYNEQF
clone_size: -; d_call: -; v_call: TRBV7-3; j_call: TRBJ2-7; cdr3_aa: ASSLVAGYEQY
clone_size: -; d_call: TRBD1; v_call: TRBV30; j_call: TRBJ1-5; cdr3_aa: AWRTGFDQPQH
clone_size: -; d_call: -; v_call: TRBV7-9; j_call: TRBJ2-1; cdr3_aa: ASSLPLEYNEQF
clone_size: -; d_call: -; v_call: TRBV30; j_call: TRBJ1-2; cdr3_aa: AWSPQNGYT
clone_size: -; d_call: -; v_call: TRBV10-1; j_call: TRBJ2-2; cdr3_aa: ASSELGAGHGELF
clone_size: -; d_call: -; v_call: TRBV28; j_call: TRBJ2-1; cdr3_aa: ASSPQRTPGGEQF
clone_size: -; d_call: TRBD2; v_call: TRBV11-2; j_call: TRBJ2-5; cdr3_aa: ASSSSGGIETQY
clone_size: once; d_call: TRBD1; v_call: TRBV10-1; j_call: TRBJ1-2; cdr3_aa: ASSLDRDYGYT
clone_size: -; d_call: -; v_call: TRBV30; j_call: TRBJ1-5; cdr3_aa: AWSPRDTNQPQH
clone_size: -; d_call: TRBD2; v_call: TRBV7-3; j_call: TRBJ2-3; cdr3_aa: ASSLGPAGWSDTQY
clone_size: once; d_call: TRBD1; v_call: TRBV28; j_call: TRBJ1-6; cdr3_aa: ASSSDRGSGSNSPLH
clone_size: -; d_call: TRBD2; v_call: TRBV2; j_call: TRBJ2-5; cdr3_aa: ASRGLEATQY
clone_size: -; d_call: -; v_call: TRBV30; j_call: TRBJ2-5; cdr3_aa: AWSQVQETQY
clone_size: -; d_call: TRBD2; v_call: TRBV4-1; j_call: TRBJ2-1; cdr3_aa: ASSQEPGGHIEQF
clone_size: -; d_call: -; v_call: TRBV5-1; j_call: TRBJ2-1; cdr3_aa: ASSLAAANEQF
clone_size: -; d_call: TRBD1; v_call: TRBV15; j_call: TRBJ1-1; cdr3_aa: ATSDKVTGAEAF
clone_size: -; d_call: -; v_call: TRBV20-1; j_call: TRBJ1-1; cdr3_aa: SATGVSAF
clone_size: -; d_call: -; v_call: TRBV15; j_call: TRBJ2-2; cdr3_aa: ATSRDRGARTGELF
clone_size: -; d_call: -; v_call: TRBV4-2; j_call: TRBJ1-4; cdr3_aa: ASSQERGANEKLF
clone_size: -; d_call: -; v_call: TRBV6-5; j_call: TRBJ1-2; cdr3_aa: ASSYSNRVEGYT
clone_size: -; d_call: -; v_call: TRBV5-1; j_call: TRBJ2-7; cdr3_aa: ASSREGGATGEQY
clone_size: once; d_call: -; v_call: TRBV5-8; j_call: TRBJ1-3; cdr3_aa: ASSLWTSGNTIY
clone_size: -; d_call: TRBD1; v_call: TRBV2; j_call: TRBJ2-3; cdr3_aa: ASNDGQGVADTQY
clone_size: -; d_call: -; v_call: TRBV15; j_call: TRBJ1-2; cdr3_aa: ATSRDAGGSST
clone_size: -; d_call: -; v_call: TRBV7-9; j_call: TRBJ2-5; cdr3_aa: ASSVTGTQY
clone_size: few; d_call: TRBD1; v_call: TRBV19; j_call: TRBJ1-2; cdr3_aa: ASSRTGDNYGYT
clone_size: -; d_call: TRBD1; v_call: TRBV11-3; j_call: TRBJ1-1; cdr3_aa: ASRPRGHTEAF
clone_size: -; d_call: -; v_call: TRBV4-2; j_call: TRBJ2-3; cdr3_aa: ASSQGGVGGWGTDTQY
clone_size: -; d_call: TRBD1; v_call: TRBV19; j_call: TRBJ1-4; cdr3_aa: ASGGRDSGEKLF
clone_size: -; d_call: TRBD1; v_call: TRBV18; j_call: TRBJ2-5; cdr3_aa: ASSPGTGGSRETQY